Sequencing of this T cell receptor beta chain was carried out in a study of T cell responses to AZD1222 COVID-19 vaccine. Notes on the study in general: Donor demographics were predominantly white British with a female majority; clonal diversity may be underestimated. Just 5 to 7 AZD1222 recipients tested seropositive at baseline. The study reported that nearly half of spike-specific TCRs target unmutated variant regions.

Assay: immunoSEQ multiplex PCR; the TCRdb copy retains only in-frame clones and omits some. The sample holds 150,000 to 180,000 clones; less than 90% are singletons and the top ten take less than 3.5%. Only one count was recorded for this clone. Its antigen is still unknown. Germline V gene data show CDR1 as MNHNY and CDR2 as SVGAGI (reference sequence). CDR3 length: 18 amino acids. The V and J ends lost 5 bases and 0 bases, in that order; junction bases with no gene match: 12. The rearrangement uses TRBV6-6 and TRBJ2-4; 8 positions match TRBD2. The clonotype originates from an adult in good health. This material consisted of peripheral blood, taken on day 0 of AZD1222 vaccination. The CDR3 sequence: CASSPREGGGIAKNIQYF. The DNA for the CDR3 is TGTGCCAGCAGTCCCCGGGAGGGGGGCGGTATAGCCAAAAACATTCAGTACTTC.